This T cell receptor beta chain was sequenced during a study of T cells in narcolepsy. Using immunoSEQ multiplex PCR, the repertoire was profiled, and TCRdb retains in-frame clones only, with some absent. The table has 32,000 or so clones, around three quarters seen once. CDR1 SGDLS and CDR2 YYNGEE come from the germline V gene. Trimming removed 3 bases from V and 2 bases from J, with 15 bases in between. The CDR3 consists of 15 residues. Turning to this clone: Its antigen remains unidentified.

Findings of the study overall: Autoreactive HCRT-specific and TRIB2-specific clonotypes were marked in same-patient CSF-versus-blood CD4+ comparisons.

The material sequenced was memory (CD45RA-) CD4+ T cells from blood. The chain employs TRBV9 and TRBJ2-7; D unclear. The receptor was isolated from a human donor in good health. For the CDR3, the DNA is TGTGCCAGCAGCGCCACTCCTACATCAGCCTACGAGCAGTACTTC. Translating gives CASSATPTSAYEQYF.